Following are 8 T cell receptor beta chains from one sample sequenced in a study of blood T cell repertoires in COVID-19. Here immunoSEQ multiplex PCR was the method, and the copy in TCRdb shows in-frame clones only, minus some. The sample includes roughly 300,000 clones, 85% to 90% of them seen just once. Sequencing input: peripheral blood. The receptors were gathered from a woman between 35 and 50 years old who had recovered from COVID-19.

The rearrangement links TRBV5-1 to TRBJ2-5; 8 nucleotides align to TRBD2. CDR1 and CDR2 (germline): SGHRS, YFSETQ. The trim removed 0 bases at V and 5 bases at J, leaving 6 bases unmatched. CDR3 size: 15 residues. CDR3 nucleotides: TGCGCCAGCAGCTTGGTAGGGACTAGAAGCGAGACCCAGTACTTC. It is translated as CASSLVGTRSETQYF. Variable domain in full (rest from reference TRBV5-1 and TRBJ2-5): KAGVTQTPRYLIKTRGQQVTLSCSPISGHRSVSWYQQTPGQGLQFLFEYFSETQRNKGNFPGRFSGRQFSNSRSEMNVSTLELGDSALYLCASSLVGTRSETQYFGPGTRLLVL.

This chain links TRBV5-4 with TRBJ1-1, with D unresolved. Trimming pared 5 bases from V and 0 bases from J, leaving 17 bases between. This CDR3 contains 16 residues. Germline CDR1 is SGHNT and CDR2 is YYREEE (reference sequence). This CDR3 is CASRLQTAPMNTEAFF. The CDR3 DNA follows: TGTGCCAGCAGACTCCAGACTGCGCCCATGAACACTGAAGCTTTCTTT.

The gene calls are TRBV29-1 and TRBJ2-3; TRBD1 matches 12 bases. The CDR3 extends over 14 amino acids. Germline loops: CDR1 SQVTM, CDR2 ANQGSEA. V lost 8 bases, J lost 3 bases, and 6 bases stayed unmatched. The CDR3: CSFRDRGRTDTQYF. Written as DNA, the CDR3 is TGCAGCTTCAGGGACAGGGGGCGTACAGATACGCAGTATTTT.

This clone showed up just a few times. This chain connects TRBV6-2 or TRBV6-3 to TRBJ2-7; maybe TRBD1 (6 bases). V lost 4 bases and J lost 3, with 13 bases in between. CDR1 MNHEY and CDR2 SVGEGT come from the germline V gene. This CDR3 is built from 14 residues. Written as DNA, the CDR3 is TGTGCCAGCAGTTTACAGGGATCGCACTACGAGCAGTACTTC. It specifies CASSLQGSHYEQYF.

The chain links TRBV4-2 to TRBJ2-2; 7 positions agree with TRBD2. In germline, CDR1 is LGHNA, CDR2 YNFKEQ. There are 18 residues in the CDR3. V gave up 0 bases and J gave up 4 bases; unmatched junction bases: 11. CDR3 DNA sequence: TGTGCCAGCAGCCAAGATCGGTATATCGGGGGGACCACCGGGGAGCTGTTTTTT. As protein: CASSQDRYIGGTTGELFF.

The chain carries TRBV13 and TRBJ2-3; D might be TRBD1 (6 bases). Germline CDR1 PRHDT, CDR2 FYEKMQ (reference sequence). Trimming shortened V by 0 bases and J by 6 bases, and 13 bases separated the two germline ends. The CDR3 contains 15 residues. The CDR3 sequence: CASSLGWTVMDTQYF. The CDR3 region has the DNA TGTGCCAGCAGCTTAGGCTGGACAGTCATGGATACGCAGTATTTT.

V gene TRBV7-2 combines with J gene TRBJ2-7; D not certain. The CDR3 is made up of 14 amino acids. Trimming stripped 2 bases from V and 0 bases from J, with 8 bases between. CDR1 and CDR2 from the germline V gene are SGHTA and FQGNSA. CDR3 loop: CASSLSSLSYEQYF. CDR3 nucleotides: TGTGCCAGCAGCTTAAGCTCGCTCTCCTACGAGCAGTACTTC.

This clone has a single count. The rearrangement uses TRBV11-2 and TRBJ2-4, with no clear D. Looked up from germline, CDR1 is SGHAT and CDR2 is FQNNGV. The CDR3 loop spans 13 amino acids. Deletions cut 1 base from V and 7 bases from J, with 8 bases between. CDR3: CASSLAKANIQYF. The CDR3 DNA reads TGTGCCAGCAGCTTAGCCAAAGCGAACATTCAGTACTTC.